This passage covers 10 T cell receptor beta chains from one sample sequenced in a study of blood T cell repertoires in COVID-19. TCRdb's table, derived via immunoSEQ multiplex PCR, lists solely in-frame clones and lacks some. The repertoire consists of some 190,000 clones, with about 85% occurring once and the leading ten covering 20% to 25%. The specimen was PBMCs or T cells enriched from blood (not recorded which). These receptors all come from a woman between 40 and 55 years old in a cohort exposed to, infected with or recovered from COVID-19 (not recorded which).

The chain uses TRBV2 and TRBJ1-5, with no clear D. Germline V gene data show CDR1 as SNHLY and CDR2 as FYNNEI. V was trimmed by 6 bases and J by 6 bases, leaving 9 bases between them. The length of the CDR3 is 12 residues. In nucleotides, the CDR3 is TGTGCCAGCAGACTAGGACGTCAGCCCCAGCATTTT. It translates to CASRLGRQPQHF.

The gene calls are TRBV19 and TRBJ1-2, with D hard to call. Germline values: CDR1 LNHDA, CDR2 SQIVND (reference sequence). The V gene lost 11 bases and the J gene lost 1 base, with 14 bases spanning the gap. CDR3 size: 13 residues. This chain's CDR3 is CAVRREGNYGYTF. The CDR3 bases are TGTGCCGTTAGACGGGAAGGTAACTATGGCTACACCTTC.

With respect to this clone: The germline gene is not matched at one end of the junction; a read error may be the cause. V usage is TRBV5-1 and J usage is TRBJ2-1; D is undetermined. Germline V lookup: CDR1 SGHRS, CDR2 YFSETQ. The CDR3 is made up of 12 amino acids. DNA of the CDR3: TGCGCCAGCAGTTTGGGCAGCAATGAGCAGTTCTTC. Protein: CASSLGSNEQFF.

Here the CDR3 DNA reads TGTGCCAGCAGTTACGGACTAGCGGGGGACAATGAGCAGTTCTTC. As protein: CASSYGLAGDNEQFF. The chain has TRBV6-5 and TRBJ2-1; 13 bases are shared with TRBD2. CDR1 is MNHEY, CDR2 SVGAGI, per germline. V was clipped by 2 bases and J by 5 bases; unmatched bases: 0. The CDR3 runs to 15 residues.

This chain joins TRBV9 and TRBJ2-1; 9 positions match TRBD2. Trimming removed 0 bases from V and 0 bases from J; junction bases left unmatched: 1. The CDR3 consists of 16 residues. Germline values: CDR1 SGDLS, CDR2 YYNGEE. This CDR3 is CASSVGREGSYNEQFF. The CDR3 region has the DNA TGTGCCAGCAGCGTAGGGCGGGAGGGCTCCTACAATGAGCAGTTCTTC. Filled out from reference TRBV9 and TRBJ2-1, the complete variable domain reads DSGVTQTPKHLITATGQRVTLRCSPRSGDLSVYWYQQSLDQGLQFLIQYYNGEERAKGNILERFSAQQFPDLHSELNLSSLELGDSALYFCASSVGREGSYNEQFFGPGTRLTVL.

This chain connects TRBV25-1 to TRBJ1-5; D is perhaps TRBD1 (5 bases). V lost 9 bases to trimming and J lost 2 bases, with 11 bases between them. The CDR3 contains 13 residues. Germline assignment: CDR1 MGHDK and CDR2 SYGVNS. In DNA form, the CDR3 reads TGTGCCAGTGGGTGGGGCGGCAATCAGCCCCAGCATTTT. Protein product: CASGWGGNQPQHF.

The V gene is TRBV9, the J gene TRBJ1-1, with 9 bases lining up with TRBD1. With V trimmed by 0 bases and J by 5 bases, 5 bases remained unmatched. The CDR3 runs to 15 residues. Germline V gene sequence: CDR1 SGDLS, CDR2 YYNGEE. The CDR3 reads CASSVGHRGQTEAFF. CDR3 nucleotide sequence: TGTGCCAGCAGCGTAGGGCACAGGGGGCAAACTGAAGCTTTCTTT.

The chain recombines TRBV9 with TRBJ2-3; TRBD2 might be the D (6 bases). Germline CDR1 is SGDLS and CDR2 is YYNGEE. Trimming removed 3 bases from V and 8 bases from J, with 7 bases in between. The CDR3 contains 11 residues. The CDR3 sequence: CASSGRGTQYF. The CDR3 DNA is TGTGCCAGCAGCGGGCGGGGTACGCAGTATTTT.

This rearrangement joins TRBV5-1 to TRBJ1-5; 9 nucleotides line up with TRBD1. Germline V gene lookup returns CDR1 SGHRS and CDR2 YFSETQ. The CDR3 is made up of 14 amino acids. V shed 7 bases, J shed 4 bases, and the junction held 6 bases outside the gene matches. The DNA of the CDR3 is TGCGCCAGCGACCGGACAGGGGTAAATCAGCCCCAGCATTTT. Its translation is CASDRTGVNQPQHF.

CDR3 bases: TGCAGCGGGACAGGGGGCAATGAGCAGTTCTTC. Translating it yields CSGTGGNEQFF. This chain connects TRBV29-1 to TRBJ2-1; TRBD1 aligns across 10 bases. The V segment lost 7 bases and the J segment 6 bases; nucleotides outside the gene matches: 0. Germline lookup yields CDR1 SQVTM and CDR2 ANQGSEA. The CDR3 covers 11 residues.